These 30 T cell receptor beta chains came from one sample sequenced in a study of T cell responses to AZD1222 COVID-19 vaccine (dated by TCRdb to about 2021). The time point label here, explained by the study, means: about 28 days (+/-7) after the second vaccine dose. Library construction relied on the immunoSEQ multiplex PCR assay. This immuneACCESS table, as held by TCRdb, lists in-frame sequences with V and J called but not all clones. Of the missing ones, under half trace to an unresolved V gene in checked studies; the others have no known cause. The sample includes about 130,000 clones, with around 90% observed a single time. The ten largest clonotypes hold around 1% of the sample. Material: peripheral blood, obtained 28 days after the second AZD1222 dose. Receptor source: an adult who received the AZD1222 COVID-19 vaccine.

The CDR3 region has the DNA TGTGCCAGCAGCTTAATTGCGGGGCCGGAAGCGACCCAGTACTTC. Its protein is CASSLIAGPEATQYF. The chain recombines TRBV7-3 with TRBJ2-5; perhaps TRBD2 as D (6 bases). Germline assignment: CDR1 SGHTA and CDR2 FQGTGA. Trimming took 1 base from V and 7 from J, leaving 16 bases between them. The CDR3 runs to 15 residues.

In this sample, this clone turned up a few times. The gene calls are TRBV29-1 and TRBJ2-1, with a weak D call TRBD2 (5 bases). Germline-derived CDR1 and CDR2 are SQVTM and ANQGSEA. The CDR3 loop spans 11 amino acids. V was pared by 4 bases and J by 9 bases, with 10 bases between. CDR3 nucleotide sequence: TGCAGCGTTGTGGCTAGCACTGAGCAGTTCTTC. Its protein product is CSVVASTEQFF.

The rearrangement joins TRBV10-3 to TRBJ2-1; tentatively, D is TRBD1 (7 bases). The CDR3 has 16 residues. Germline CDR1 ENHRY, CDR2 SYGVKD. Trimming stripped 10 bases from V and 3 bases from J, with 22 bases between. The DNA of the CDR3 is TGTGCCACCTCGGGGGCTGGGGCAGGGGGCTACAATGAGCAGTTCTTC. Encoded protein: CATSGAGAGGYNEQFF.

The chain carries TRBV3-1 (or the pseudogene TRBV3-2) and TRBJ2-7, with 8 positions matching TRBD2. The V gene end was trimmed by 0 bases and the J gene end by 7 bases; junction bases not matched to a gene: 11. CDR1 LGHDT and CDR2 YNNKEL come from the germline V gene (reference sequence). This CDR3 contains 16 residues. CDR3 residues: CASSQDWLAGLREQYF. The CDR3 coding sequence is TGTGCCAGCAGCCAAGATTGGCTAGCGGGCCTGAGGGAGCAGTACTTC.

The rearrangement uses TRBV7-9 and TRBJ1-2; no reliable D call. CDR1 and CDR2 (germline): SEHNR, FQNEAQ (reference sequence). Trimming left V 2 bases short and J 4 bases short, with 14 bases between. The CDR3 consists of 15 residues. The CDR3 here is CASSLNFPGLYGYTF. CDR3 nucleotide sequence: TGTGCCAGCAGCTTAAATTTTCCAGGACTCTATGGCTACACCTTC.

CDR3 protein: CASSEWSTVTTEAFF. CDR3 DNA: TGCGCCAGCAGTGAGTGGTCGACAGTTACCACTGAAGCTTTCTTT. The chain uses TRBV10-2 and TRBJ1-1; a possible D gene is TRBD1 (5 bases). V lost 1 base to trimming and J lost 4 bases, with 13 bases between them. Per the germline V gene, CDR1 is WSHSY and CDR2 is SAAADI. This CDR3 comprises 15 residues.

This sequence joins TRBV6-1 and TRBJ1-3, with D possibly matching TRBD1 (6 bases). The CDR3 extends over 16 amino acids. CDR1 and CDR2 from the germline V gene are MNHNS and SASEGT. V was pared by 1 base and J by 3 bases, with 13 bases between. DNA of the CDR3: TGTGCCAGCAGTGAAGGCTCCGGGGGCGGTGGAAACACCATATATTTT. This encodes CASSEGSGGGGNTIYF.

This clone was seen only a few times. The CDR3 DNA reads TGTGCCACCAGCAGTGCCACAGGGGACTTAACCGGGGAGCTGTTTTTT. Protein sequence: CATSSATGDLTGELFF. The rearrangement joins TRBV15 to TRBJ2-2; a weak D match, TRBD1 (7 bases). Germline V gives CDR1 LNHNV, CDR2 YYDKDF (reference sequence). There are 16 residues in the CDR3. V gave up 3 bases and J gave up 5 bases, with 16 bases separating them.

The chain links TRBV5-1 to TRBJ2-2; D unclear. CDR1 and CDR2 (germline): SGHRS, YFSETQ. V dropped 4 bases and J dropped 3 bases, with 22 bases sitting between them. There are 18 residues in the CDR3. DNA for the CDR3: TGCGCCAGCAGCCCCCAACCCCTCACGGAGTGGGACACCGGGGAGCTGTTTTTT. Amino acids: CASSPQPLTEWDTGELFF.

This clone was seen only once. CDR3 sequence reads: CASSFVGGQMFNEQFF. The CDR3 region has the DNA TGTGCCAGCAGCTTTGTAGGAGGACAGATGTTCAATGAGCAGTTCTTC. The chain carries TRBV7-3 and TRBJ2-1; D is possibly TRBD1 (6 bases). Germline values: CDR1 SGHTA, CDR2 FQGTGA. V was cut by 3 bases and J by 6 bases, with 18 bases left in between. There are 16 residues in the CDR3.

The chain is built from TRBV30 and TRBJ2-2; D is perhaps TRBD1 (10 bases). Trimming cost V 0 bases and J 5 bases, with 31 bases left between them. Germline V gene data show CDR1 as GTSNPN and CDR2 as SVGIG (reference sequence). The CDR3 totals 21 residues. This CDR3 reads CAWSVRWTGGVAGAKTGELFF. The CDR3 DNA reads as TGTGCCTGGAGTGTACGCTGGACAGGGGGTGTAGCGGGAGCTAAGACCGGGGAGCTGTTTTTT.

The DNA for the CDR3 is TGTGCCTCTCGGGTCACTGAAGCTTTCTTT. Amino acids: CASRVTEAFF. The chain employs TRBV2 and TRBJ1-1, with D unclear. Germline lookup yields CDR1 SNHLY and CDR2 FYNNEI. V lost 11 bases and J 4 bases, leaving 8 bases between the germline ends. The CDR3 is 10 amino acids.

V gene TRBV18 combines with J gene TRBJ2-3; D is undetermined. Germline V gives CDR1 KGHSH, CDR2 LQKENI. The V gene lost 3 bases and the J gene lost 2 bases, with 6 bases spanning the gap. The CDR3 is 13 amino acids. CDR3 sequence (DNA): TGTGCCAGCTCACCGCTGACCACAGATACGCAGTATTTT. It is translated as CASSPLTTDTQYF.

This clone was picked up a small number of times. This chain links TRBV19 with TRBJ2-2; TRBD1 matches at 9 bases. The germline gives CDR1 LNHDA, CDR2 SQIVND (reference sequence). The CDR3 totals 16 residues. V was clipped by 3 bases and J by 4 bases; unmatched bases: 6. In DNA form, the CDR3 reads TGTGCCAGTAGTATCACAGGGGGCGTTTCCACCGGGGAGCTGTTTTTT. It yields the protein CASSITGGVSTGELFF.

This clone was detected only once. The genes are TRBV3-1 (or the pseudogene TRBV3-2) and TRBJ1-1; 8 bases fit TRBD1. The CDR3 covers 15 residues. V shed 0 bases and J 5 bases; nucleotides not matched to a gene: 5. Germline assignment: CDR1 LGHDT and CDR2 YNNKEL (reference sequence). As DNA, the CDR3 is TGTGCCAGCAGCCAAGAGGCAGGGGGCAGGACTGAAGCTTTCTTT. It encodes CASSQEAGGRTEAFF.

The chain combines TRBV30 with TRBJ2-1, with D possibly being TRBD1 (5 bases). V was clipped by 0 bases and J by 9 bases, with 6 bases between them. Germline V CDR1 and CDR2: GTSNPN, SVGIG (reference sequence). The CDR3 runs to 11 residues. Here the CDR3 DNA reads TGTGCCTGGAGTGTAAGGGGTGAGCAGTTCTTC. Its protein is CAWSVRGEQFF.

The J gene is TRBJ1-3, the V gene TRBV19; a weak D match, TRBD1 (6 bases). The CDR3 sequence is 14 residues long. In germline, CDR1 is LNHDA, CDR2 SQIVND (reference sequence). Trimming stripped 4 bases from V and 1 base from J, with 8 bases between. The CDR3: CASSKQGSGNTIYF. The CDR3 DNA sequence: TGTGCCAGTAGTAAACAGGGATCTGGAAACACCATATATTTT.

The gene calls are TRBV27 and TRBJ2-7, with 13 bases fitting TRBD2. This CDR3 has 15 residues. From germline, CDR1 is MNHEY and CDR2 SMNVEV (reference sequence). V lost 1 base and J lost 12; bases outside the gene matches: 9. The CDR3 is CASSLLSGTSGKWYF. CDR3 DNA: TGTGCCAGCAGTTTATTATCAGGGACTAGCGGGAAATGGTACTTC.

About this clone itself: The same CDR3 also results from other DNA sequences found in this sample. The CDR3 DNA sequence: TGTGCCATCAGTGTCGGACAGGGAGGTAATCAGCCCCAGCATTTT. Translation gives CAISVGQGGNQPQHF. This sequence joins TRBV10-3 and TRBJ1-5; TRBD1 aligns across 8 bases. The V and J ends lost 4 bases and 4 bases, in that order; junction bases with no gene match: 6. Germline V gene sequence: CDR1 ENHRY, CDR2 SYGVKD. There are 15 residues in the CDR3.

The chain uses TRBV6-5 and TRBJ1-3, with no clear D. Per germline, CDR1 MNHEY and CDR2 SVGAGI. CDR3 length: 14 residues. Trimming shortened V by 6 bases and J by 0 bases, and 9 bases separated the two germline ends. In DNA, the CDR3 is TGTGCCAGCAGACCCGTTGGCTCTGGAAACACCATATATTTT. Translating gives CASRPVGSGNTIYF.

The chain couples TRBV24-1 to TRBJ2-1, with 10 bases lining up with TRBD2. J lost 6 bases, V lost 1 base, and 5 bases had no gene match. This CDR3 comprises 16 residues. Germline-derived CDR1 and CDR2 are KGHDR and SFDVKD. The CDR3 here is CATSDFASGSGNEQFF. CDR3 nucleotide sequence: TGTGCCACCAGTGATTTTGCTAGCGGGAGCGGCAATGAGCAGTTCTTC.

This clone appeared a few times. The chain employs TRBV5-6 and TRBJ2-7; D not resolved. CDR1 SGHDT and CDR2 YYEEEE come from the germline V gene. Trimming stripped 6 bases from V and 5 bases from J, with 15 bases between. The CDR3 contains 13 residues. The CDR3 region has the DNA TGTGCCAGCACCCCTTGGTATGGGGACGAGCAGTACTTC. Its protein is CASTPWYGDEQYF.

In this sample, this clone turned up a few times. The V and J genes are TRBV5-5 and TRBJ1-2, with 7 bases aligning to TRBD1. V gave up 4 bases and J gave up 3 bases; unmatched junction bases: 6. Germline CDR1 is SGHKS and CDR2 is YYEKEE (reference sequence). The CDR3 has 14 amino acids. The chain's CDR3 is CASSLRQGYYGYTF. CDR3 nucleotides: TGTGCCAGCAGCCTGCGACAGGGTTACTATGGCTACACCTTC.

The chain recombines TRBV5-1 with TRBJ2-1; TRBD2 might be the D (5 bases). The V gene lost 0 bases and the J gene lost 10 bases, with 14 bases spanning the gap. Germline V gives CDR1 SGHRS, CDR2 YFSETQ. There are 14 residues in the CDR3. The CDR3, as DNA: TGCGCCAGCAGCTTGGGAGGGAGTCCGGGAGAGCAGTTCTTC. It codes for CASSLGGSPGEQFF.

The rearrangement links TRBV29-1 to TRBJ2-2; 8 positions match TRBD1. V dropped 7 bases and J dropped 8; count of bases not matched to a gene: 3. Germline V gene lookup returns CDR1 SQVTM and CDR2 ANQGSEA. This CDR3 has 11 amino acids. The CDR3 region is CSARDRGELFF. The DNA of the CDR3 is TGCAGCGCTCGGGACAGGGGGGAGCTGTTTTTT.

The chain is built from TRBV5-1 and TRBJ2-2; possible D gene TRBD2, 5 bases. V lost 7 bases to trimming and J lost 1 base, with 14 bases between them. Germline CDR1 reads SGHRS; CDR2 reads YFSETQ. The length of the CDR3 is 15 residues. The DNA of the CDR3 is TGCGCCAGCTCCCATGGCGGACTGAACACCGGGGAGCTGTTTTTT. Its protein is CASSHGGLNTGELFF. Full variable domain (missing parts from reference TRBV5-1 and TRBJ2-2): KAGVTQTPRYLIKTRGQQVTLSCSPISGHRSVSWYQQTPGQGLQFLFEYFSETQRNKGNFPGRFSGRQFSNSRSEMNVSTLELGDSALYLCASSHGGLNTGELFFGEGSRLTVL.

The gene calls are TRBV21-1 and TRBJ1-1. TRBV21-1 constitutes a pseudogene. This CDR3 comprises 18 residues. The CDR3 nucleotides read TGTGCCAGCAGCAAAGGAGGAGGTGGGCGACCGAGAAACACTGAAGCTTTCTTT. Its translation: CASSKGGGGRPRNTEAFF.

The chain employs TRBV5-1 and TRBJ2-7, with 9 bases lining up with TRBD1. Germline V gene data show CDR1 as SGHRS and CDR2 as YFSETQ. CDR3 length equals 16 residues. Trimming took 0 bases from V and 3 from J; bases not matched to a gene: 7. The CDR3 sequence: CASSLDRTGVDYEQYF. In DNA form, the CDR3 reads TGCGCCAGCAGCTTGGATAGGACAGGGGTTGACTACGAGCAGTACTTC.

The DNA of the CDR3 is TGTGCCAGCAGCCAAAGTCAGGAAGGGTCTGGAAACACCATATATTTT. Residues: CASSQSQEGSGNTIYF. The chain has TRBV28 and TRBJ1-3; D not resolved. Trimming left V 6 bases short and J 1 base short, with 16 bases between. In germline, CDR1 is MDHEN, CDR2 SYDVKM. The CDR3 is made up of 16 amino acids.

The chain joins TRBV5-1 to TRBJ2-7; tentatively, D is TRBD1 (6 bases). Germline V lookup: CDR1 SGHRS, CDR2 YFSETQ. Trimming removed 4 bases at V and 3 bases at J, with 20 bases between. CDR3 length: 16 residues. CDR3 sequence: CASSLEDRLSLYEQYF. The CDR3 DNA sequence: TGCGCCAGCAGCCTAGAAGACAGGCTGAGTCTCTACGAGCAGTACTTC.